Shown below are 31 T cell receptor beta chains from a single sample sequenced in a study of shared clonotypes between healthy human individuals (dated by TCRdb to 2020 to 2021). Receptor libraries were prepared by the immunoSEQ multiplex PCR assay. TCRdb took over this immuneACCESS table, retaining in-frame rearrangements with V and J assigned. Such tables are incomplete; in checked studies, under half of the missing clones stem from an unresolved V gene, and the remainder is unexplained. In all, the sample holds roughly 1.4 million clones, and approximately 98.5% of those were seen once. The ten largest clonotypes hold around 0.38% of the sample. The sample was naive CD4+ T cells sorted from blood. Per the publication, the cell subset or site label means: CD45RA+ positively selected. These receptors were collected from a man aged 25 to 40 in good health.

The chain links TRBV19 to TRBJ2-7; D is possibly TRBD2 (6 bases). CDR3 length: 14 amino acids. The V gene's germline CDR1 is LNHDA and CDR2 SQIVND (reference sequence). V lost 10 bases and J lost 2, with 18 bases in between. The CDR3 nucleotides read TGTGCCACCAGCCAAAGCGGGCCGACCTACGAGCAGTACTTC. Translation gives CATSQSGPTYEQYF.

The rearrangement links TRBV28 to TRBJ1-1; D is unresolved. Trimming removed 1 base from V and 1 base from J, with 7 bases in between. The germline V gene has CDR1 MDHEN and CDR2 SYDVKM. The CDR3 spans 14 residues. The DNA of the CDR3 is TGTGCCAGCAGTTTATTACCAGGGAACACTGAAGCTTTCTTT. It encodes CASSLLPGNTEAFF.

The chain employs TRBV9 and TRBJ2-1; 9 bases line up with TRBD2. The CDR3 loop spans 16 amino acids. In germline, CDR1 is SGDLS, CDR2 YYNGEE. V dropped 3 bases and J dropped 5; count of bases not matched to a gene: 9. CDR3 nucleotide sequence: TGTGCCAGCAGCGCGACCGCGGGGGGGATTAACAATGAGCAGTTCTTC. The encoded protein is CASSATAGGINNEQFF.

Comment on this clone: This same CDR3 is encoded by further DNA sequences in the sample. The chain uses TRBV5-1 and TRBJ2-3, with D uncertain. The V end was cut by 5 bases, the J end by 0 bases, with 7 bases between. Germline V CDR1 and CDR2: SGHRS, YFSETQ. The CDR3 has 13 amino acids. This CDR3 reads CASSSTSTDTQYF. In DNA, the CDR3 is TGCGCCAGCAGTTCGACTAGCACAGATACGCAGTATTTT.

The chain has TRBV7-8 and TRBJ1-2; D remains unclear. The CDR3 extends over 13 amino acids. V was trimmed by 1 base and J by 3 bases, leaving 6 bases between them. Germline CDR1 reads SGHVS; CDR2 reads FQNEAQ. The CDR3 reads CASSLDRYYGYTF. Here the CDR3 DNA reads TGTGCCAGCAGCTTAGATCGGTACTATGGCTACACCTTC. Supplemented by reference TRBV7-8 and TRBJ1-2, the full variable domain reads GAGVSQSPRYKVAKRGQDVALRCDPISGHVSLFWYQQALGQGPEFLTYFQNEAQLDKSGLPSDRFFAERPEGSVSTLKIQRTQQEDSAVYLCASSLDRYYGYTFGSGTRLTVV.

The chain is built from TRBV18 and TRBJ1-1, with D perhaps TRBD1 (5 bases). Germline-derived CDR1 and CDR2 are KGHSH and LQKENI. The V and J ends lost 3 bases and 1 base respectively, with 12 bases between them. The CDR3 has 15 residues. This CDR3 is CASSPTGEGNTEAFF. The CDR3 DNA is TGTGCCAGCTCACCGACGGGGGAGGGGAACACTGAAGCTTTCTTT.

CDR3 region: CASSPGQTTNYGYTF. The DNA of the CDR3 is TGTGCCAGCTCACCGGGACAGACAACTAACTATGGCTACACCTTC. The chain combines TRBV18 with TRBJ1-2; 7 nucleotides agree with TRBD1. J gave up 0 bases and V 3 bases, and 4 bases lay outside the gene matches. Germline lookup yields CDR1 KGHSH and CDR2 LQKENI. This CDR3 is 15 amino acids long. The full variable domain, with the rest looked up from reference TRBV18 and TRBJ1-2, is NAGVMQNPRHLVRRRGQEARLRCSPMKGHSHVYWYRQLPEEGLKFMVYLQKENIIDESGMPKERFSAEFPKEGPSILRIQQVVRGDSAAYFCASSPGQTTNYGYTFGSGTRLTVV.

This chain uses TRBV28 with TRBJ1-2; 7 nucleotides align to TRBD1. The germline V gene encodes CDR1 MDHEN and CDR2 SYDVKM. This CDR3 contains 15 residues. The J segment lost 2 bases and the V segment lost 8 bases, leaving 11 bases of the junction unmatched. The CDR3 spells CASADRQGWNYGYTF. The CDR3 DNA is TGTGCCAGCGCAGATAGACAGGGATGGAACTATGGCTACACCTTC.

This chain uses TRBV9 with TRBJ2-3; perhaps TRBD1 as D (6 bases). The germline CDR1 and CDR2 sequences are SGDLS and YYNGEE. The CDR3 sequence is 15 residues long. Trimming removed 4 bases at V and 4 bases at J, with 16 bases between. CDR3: CASSPLPGAADTQYF. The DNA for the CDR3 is TGTGCCAGCAGCCCTCTACCAGGGGCAGCAGATACGCAGTATTTT.

This CDR3 reads CASSPDSMYSYEQYF. The CDR3 DNA reads TGCGCCAGCAGCCCGGACTCTATGTACTCCTACGAGCAGTACTTC. The V call is TRBV5-1, the J call TRBJ2-7; a possible D gene is TRBD2 (5 bases). Looked up from germline, CDR1 is SGHRS and CDR2 is YFSETQ. This CDR3 has 15 residues. V lost 4 bases and J 0 bases, leaving 14 bases between the germline ends.

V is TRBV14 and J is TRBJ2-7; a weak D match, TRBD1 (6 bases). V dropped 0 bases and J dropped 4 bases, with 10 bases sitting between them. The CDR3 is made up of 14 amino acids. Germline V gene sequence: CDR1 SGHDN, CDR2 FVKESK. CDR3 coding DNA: TGTGCCAGCAGCCAAGACAGGGGATCTTACGAGCAGTACTTC. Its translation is CASSQDRGSYEQYF.

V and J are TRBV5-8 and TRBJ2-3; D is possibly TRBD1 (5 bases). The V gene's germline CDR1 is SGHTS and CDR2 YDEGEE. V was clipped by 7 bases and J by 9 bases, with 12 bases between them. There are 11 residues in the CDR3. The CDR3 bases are TGTGCCAGCGGGGCGGTAGGAACGCAGTATTTT. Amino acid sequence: CASGAVGTQYF.

The CDR3 bases are TGCGCCAGCACCAACGGACTAGCGGTCTACAATGAGCAGTTCTTC. This sequence encodes CASTNGLAVYNEQFF. This chain joins TRBV5-1 and TRBJ2-1; the match to TRBD2 covers 10 bases. After removal of 6 bases from V and 3 bases from J, the junction contained 6 bases not matched to a gene. The germline CDR1 and CDR2 sequences are SGHRS and YFSETQ. The CDR3 sequence is 15 residues long.

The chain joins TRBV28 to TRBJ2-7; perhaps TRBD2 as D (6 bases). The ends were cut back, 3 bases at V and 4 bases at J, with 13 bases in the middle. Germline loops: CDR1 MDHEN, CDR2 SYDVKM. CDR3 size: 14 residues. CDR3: CASSLEGLAYEQYF. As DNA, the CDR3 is TGTGCCAGCAGTTTGGAGGGACTCGCATACGAGCAGTACTTC. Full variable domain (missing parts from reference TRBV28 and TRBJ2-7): DVKVTQSSRYLVKRTGEKVFLECVQDMDHENMFWYRQDPGLGLRLIYFSYDVKMKEKGDIPEGYSVSREKKERFSLILESASTNQTSMYLCASSLEGLAYEQYFGPGTRLTVT.

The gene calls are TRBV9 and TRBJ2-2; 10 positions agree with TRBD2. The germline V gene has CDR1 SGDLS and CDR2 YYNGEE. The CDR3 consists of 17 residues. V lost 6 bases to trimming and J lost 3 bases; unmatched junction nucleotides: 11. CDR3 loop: CASTPRSGRADTGELFF. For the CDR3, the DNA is TGTGCCAGCACGCCCCGAAGCGGGAGGGCCGACACCGGGGAGCTGTTTTTT.

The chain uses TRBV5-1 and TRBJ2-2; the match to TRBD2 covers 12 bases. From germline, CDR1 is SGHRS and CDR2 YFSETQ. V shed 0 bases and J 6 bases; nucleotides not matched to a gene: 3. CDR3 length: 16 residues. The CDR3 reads CASSLAGTSGSGELFF. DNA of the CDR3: TGCGCCAGCAGCTTGGCGGGGACTAGCGGGTCCGGGGAGCTGTTTTTT.

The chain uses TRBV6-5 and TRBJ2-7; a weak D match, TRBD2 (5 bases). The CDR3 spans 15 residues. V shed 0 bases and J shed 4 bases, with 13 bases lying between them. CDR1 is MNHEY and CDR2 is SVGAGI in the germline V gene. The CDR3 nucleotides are TGTGCCAGCAGTTACTCAATAGGAGCGGAATACGAGCAGTACTTC. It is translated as CASSYSIGAEYEQYF.

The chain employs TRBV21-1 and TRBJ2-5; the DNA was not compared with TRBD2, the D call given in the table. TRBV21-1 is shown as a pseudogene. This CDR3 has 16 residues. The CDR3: CALLRLREATQETQYF. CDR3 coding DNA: TGTGCCCTTCTCCGGCTGCGGGAGGCGACCCAAGAGACCCAGTACTTC.

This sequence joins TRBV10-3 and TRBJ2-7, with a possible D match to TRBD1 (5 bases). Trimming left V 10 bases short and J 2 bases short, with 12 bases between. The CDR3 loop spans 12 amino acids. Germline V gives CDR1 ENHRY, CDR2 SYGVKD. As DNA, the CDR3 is TGTGCCACCTCGGACAACCCCTACGAGCAGTACTTC. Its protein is CATSDNPYEQYF.

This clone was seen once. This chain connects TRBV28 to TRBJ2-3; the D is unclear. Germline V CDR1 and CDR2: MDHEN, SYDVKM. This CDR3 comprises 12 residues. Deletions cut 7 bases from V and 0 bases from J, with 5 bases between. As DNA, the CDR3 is TGTGCCAGCAAAGGGAGCACAGATACGCAGTATTTT. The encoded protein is CASKGSTDTQYF.

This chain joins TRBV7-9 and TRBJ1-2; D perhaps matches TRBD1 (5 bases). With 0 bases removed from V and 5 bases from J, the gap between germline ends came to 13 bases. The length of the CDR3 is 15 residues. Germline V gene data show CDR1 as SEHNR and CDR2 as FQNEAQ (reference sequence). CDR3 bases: TGTGCCAGCAGCTTAGCGGGGGGACCGAGTTATGGCTACACCTTC. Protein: CASSLAGGPSYGYTF.

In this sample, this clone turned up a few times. The DNA of the CDR3 is TGTGCCAGCAGTGAGGGGACCCAGTACTTC. It is translated as CASSEGTQYF. The chain joins TRBV6-1 to TRBJ2-5, with D unresolved. Deletions cut 3 bases from V and 7 bases from J, with 3 bases between. The CDR3 consists of 10 residues. Germline V gives CDR1 MNHNS, CDR2 SASEGT.

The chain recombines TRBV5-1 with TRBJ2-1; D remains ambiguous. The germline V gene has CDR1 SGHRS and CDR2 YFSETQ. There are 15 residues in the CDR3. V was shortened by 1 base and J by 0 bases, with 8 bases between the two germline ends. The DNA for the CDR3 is TGCGCCAGCAGCTTGACCCCCACCTCCTACAATGAGCAGTTCTTC. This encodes CASSLTPTSYNEQFF.

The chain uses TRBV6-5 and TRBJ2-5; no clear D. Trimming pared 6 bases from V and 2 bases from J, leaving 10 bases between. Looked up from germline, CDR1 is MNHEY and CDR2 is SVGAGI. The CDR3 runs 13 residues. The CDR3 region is CASRARAQETQYF. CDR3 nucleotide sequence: TGTGCCAGCAGAGCTCGGGCACAAGAGACCCAGTACTTC.

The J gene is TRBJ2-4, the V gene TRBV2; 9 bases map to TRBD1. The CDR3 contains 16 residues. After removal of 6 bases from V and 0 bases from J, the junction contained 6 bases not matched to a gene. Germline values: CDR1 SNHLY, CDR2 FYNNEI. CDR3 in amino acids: CASSYRGREAKNIQYF. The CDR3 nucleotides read TGTGCCAGCAGCTACAGGGGGCGGGAAGCCAAAAACATTCAGTACTTC.

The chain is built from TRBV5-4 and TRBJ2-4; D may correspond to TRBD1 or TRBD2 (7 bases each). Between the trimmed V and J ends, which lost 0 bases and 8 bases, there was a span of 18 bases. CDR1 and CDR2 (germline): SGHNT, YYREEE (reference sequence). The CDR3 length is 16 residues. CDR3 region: CASSLAPRGGSDIQYF. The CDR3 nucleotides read TGTGCCAGCAGCTTGGCCCCCAGGGGGGGCTCGGACATTCAGTACTTC.

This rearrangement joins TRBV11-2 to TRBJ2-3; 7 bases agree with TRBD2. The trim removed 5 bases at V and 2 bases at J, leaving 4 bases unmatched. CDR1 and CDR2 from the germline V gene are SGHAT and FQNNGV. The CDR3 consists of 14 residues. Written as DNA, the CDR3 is TGTGCCAGCAGCCCCCGGGACTACACAGATACGCAGTATTTT. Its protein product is CASSPRDYTDTQYF.

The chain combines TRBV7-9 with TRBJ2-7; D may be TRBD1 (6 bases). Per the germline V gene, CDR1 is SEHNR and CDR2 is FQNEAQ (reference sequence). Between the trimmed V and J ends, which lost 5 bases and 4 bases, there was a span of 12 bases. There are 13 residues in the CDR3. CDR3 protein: CASSPGTLYEQYF. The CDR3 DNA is TGTGCCAGCAGCCCCGGGACATTGTACGAGCAGTACTTC.

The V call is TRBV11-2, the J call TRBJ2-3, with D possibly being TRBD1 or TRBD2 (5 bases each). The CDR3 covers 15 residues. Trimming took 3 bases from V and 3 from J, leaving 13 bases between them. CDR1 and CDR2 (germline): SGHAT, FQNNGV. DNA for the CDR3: TGTGCCAGCAGCTTGGCCGGGGCCTTGACAGATACGCAGTATTTT. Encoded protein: CASSLAGALTDTQYF.

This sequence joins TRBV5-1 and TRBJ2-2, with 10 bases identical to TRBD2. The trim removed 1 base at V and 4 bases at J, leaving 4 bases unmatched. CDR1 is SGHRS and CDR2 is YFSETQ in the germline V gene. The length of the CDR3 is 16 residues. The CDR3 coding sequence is TGCGCCAGCAGCTTGCCAGCGGGAGGGCCCACCGGGGAGCTGTTTTTT. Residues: CASSLPAGGPTGELFF.

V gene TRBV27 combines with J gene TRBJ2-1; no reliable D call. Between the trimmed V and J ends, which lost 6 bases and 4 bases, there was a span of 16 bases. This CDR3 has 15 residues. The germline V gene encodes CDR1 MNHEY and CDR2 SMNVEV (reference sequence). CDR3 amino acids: CASSPVGPMYNEQFF. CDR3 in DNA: TGTGCCAGCAGCCCCGTGGGCCCGATGTACAATGAGCAGTTCTTC.